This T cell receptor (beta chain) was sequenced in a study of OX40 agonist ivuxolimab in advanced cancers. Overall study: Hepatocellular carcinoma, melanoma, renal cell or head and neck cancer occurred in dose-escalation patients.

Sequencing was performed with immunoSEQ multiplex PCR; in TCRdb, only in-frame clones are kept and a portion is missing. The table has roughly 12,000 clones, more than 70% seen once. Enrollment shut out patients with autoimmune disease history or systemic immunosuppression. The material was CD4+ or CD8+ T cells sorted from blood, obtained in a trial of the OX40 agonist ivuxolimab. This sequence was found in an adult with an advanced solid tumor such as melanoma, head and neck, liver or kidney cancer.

This chain's CDR3 is CASSESGDLPSSEQFF. In nucleotides, the CDR3 is TGCGCCAGCAGTGAGTCGGGGGATCTACCTTCCAGTGAGCAGTTCTTC. V is TRBV10-1 and J is TRBJ2-1; D tentatively reads TRBD1 or TRBD2 (5 bases each). The CDR3 covers 16 residues. Germline CDR1 is WNHNN and CDR2 is SYGVQD (reference sequence). V was clipped by 0 bases and J by 9 bases, with 18 bases between them.